The 18 T cell receptor beta chains reported below all come from one sample, sequenced in a study of immune characteristics of hereditary and idiopathic chronic pancreatitis. Chronic pancreatitis tissue was collected during total pancreatectomy with islet autotransplantation. The data were produced by immunoSEQ multiplex PCR, yet TCRdb's version contains in-frame clones alone and is incomplete. The data show over 14,000 clones, more than 60% seen once. The material sequenced was pancreas tissue with hereditary chronic pancreatitis. The receptors derive from a human donor with chronic pancreatitis.

There are a few counts of this clone. The CDR3 reads CASKNRVGTGELFF. CDR3 DNA sequence: TGTGCCAGTAAAAACAGGGTGGGCACCGGGGAGCTGTTTTTT. The chain carries TRBV2 and TRBJ2-2, with TRBD1 as a possible D gene (6 bases). V gave up 9 bases and J gave up 4 bases, with 15 bases separating them. Germline V CDR1 and CDR2: SNHLY, FYNNEI. The CDR3 is made up of 14 amino acids. The variable domain in full, completed from reference TRBV2 and TRBJ2-2, reads EPEVTQTPSHQVTQMGQEVILRCVPISNHLYFYWYRQILGQKVEFLVSFYNNEISEKSEIFDDQFSVERPDGSNFTLKIRSTKLEDSAMYFCASKNRVGTGELFFGEGSRLTVL.

The chain has TRBV7-6 and TRBJ1-5; D remains ambiguous. The CDR3 runs 15 residues. Deletions cut 2 bases from V and 3 bases from J, with 11 bases between. Germline V lookup: CDR1 SGHVS, CDR2 FNYEAQ. The CDR3 protein is CASSLNSGFNQPQHF. CDR3 bases: TGTGCCAGCAGCTTAAACAGCGGGTTCAATCAGCCCCAGCATTTT. Full variable domain (missing parts from reference TRBV7-6 and TRBJ1-5): GAGVSQSPRYKVTKRGQDVALRCDPISGHVSLYWYRQALGQGPEFLTYFNYEAQQDKSGLPNDRFSAERPEGSISTLTIQRTEQRDSAMYRCASSLNSGFNQPQHFGDGTRLSIL.

This chain uses TRBV28 with TRBJ2-7, with 7 bases fitting TRBD2. The CDR3 extends over 16 amino acids. V shed 1 base and J 1 base; nucleotides not matched to a gene: 7. Germline V gene data show CDR1 as MDHEN and CDR2 as SYDVKM. CDR3 nucleotide sequence: TGTGCCAGCAGTTTATCCTCGGCTAGCGGTTCCTACGAGCAGTACTTC. It yields the protein CASSLSSASGSYEQYF.

This clone was detected only a few times. The chain is built from TRBV4-1 and TRBJ1-2; the match to TRBD1 covers 8 bases. The CDR3 extends over 17 amino acids. CDR1 is MGHRA, CDR2 YSYEKL, per germline. J lost 3 bases, V lost 2 bases, and 11 bases had no gene match. The CDR3 loop reads CASSQPTRDRTYYGYTF. CDR3 sequence (DNA): TGCGCCAGCAGCCAACCTACAAGGGACAGGACGTACTATGGCTACACCTTC.

The chain combines TRBV3-1 (or the pseudogene TRBV3-2) with TRBJ1-6; 7 bases map to TRBD1. This CDR3 contains 15 residues. The V and J ends lost 4 bases and 5 bases, in that order; junction bases with no gene match: 5. Germline lookup yields CDR1 LGHDT and CDR2 YNNKEL (reference sequence). The CDR3 spells CASSPYDRDNSPLHF. CDR3 coding DNA: TGTGCCAGCAGCCCATATGACAGGGATAATTCACCCCTCCACTTT.

The gene calls are TRBV28 and TRBJ2-2; maybe TRBD1 (5 bases). The CDR3 totals 17 residues. Trimming pared 2 bases from V and 2 bases from J, leaving 15 bases between. The germline gives CDR1 MDHEN, CDR2 SYDVKM. The CDR3, as DNA: TGTGCCAGCAGTTTAGAATATAGGGGCATTAACACCGGGGAGCTGTTTTTT. As protein: CASSLEYRGINTGELFF.

This clone was picked up a small number of times. CDR3 in amino acids: CASSPPGQSGTQYF. As DNA, the CDR3 is TGTGCCAGCTCACCACCGGGACAGTCAGGGACCCAGTACTTC. This sequence joins TRBV18 and TRBJ2-5, with 7 bases lining up with TRBD1. Germline assignment: CDR1 KGHSH and CDR2 LQKENI. V lost 0 bases, J lost 7 bases, and 5 bases stayed unmatched. CDR3 length: 14 residues.

This clone was recorded once. This rearrangement joins TRBV7-8 to TRBJ2-1; no reliable D call. V lost 4 bases and J lost 3, with 7 bases in between. Germline V lookup: CDR1 SGHVS, CDR2 FQNEAQ. The CDR3 length is 13 residues. The CDR3 spells CASSSYSYNEQFF. The CDR3 DNA follows: TGTGCCAGCAGCTCCTACAGCTACAATGAGCAGTTCTTC.

J is TRBJ2-5 and V is TRBV7-6, with D maybe TRBD1 (6 bases). V gave up 4 bases and J gave up 3 bases, with 12 bases separating them. From germline, CDR1 is SGHVS and CDR2 FNYEAQ. The CDR3 extends over 14 amino acids. The chain's CDR3 is CASSSTGPKETQYF. The CDR3 DNA follows: TGTGCCAGCAGCTCGACAGGACCTAAAGAGACCCAGTACTTC. Drawing the rest from reference TRBV7-6 and TRBJ2-5, the complete variable domain is GAGVSQSPRYKVTKRGQDVALRCDPISGHVSLYWYRQALGQGPEFLTYFNYEAQQDKSGLPNDRFSAERPEGSISTLTIQRTEQRDSAMYRCASSSTGPKETQYFGPGTRLLVL.

This chain links TRBV3-1 (or the pseudogene TRBV3-2) with TRBJ2-7; 7 bases line up with TRBD1. V was clipped by 4 bases and J by 4 bases; unmatched bases: 7. This CDR3 is built from 14 residues. Germline assignment: CDR1 LGHDT and CDR2 YNNKEL (reference sequence). The CDR3 DNA reads TGTGCCAGCAGCCTGTCCGCAGGGGGATACGAGCAGTACTTC. This sequence encodes CASSLSAGGYEQYF.

A single count supports this clone. This sequence joins TRBV20-1 and TRBJ2-7; D remains ambiguous. The ends were cut back, 7 bases at V and 3 bases at J, with 10 bases in the middle. Germline values: CDR1 DFQATT, CDR2 SNEGSKA (reference sequence). This CDR3 spans 11 amino acids. CDR3 bases: TGCAGTGTCACTTCTAACTACGAGCAGTACTTC. Its translation: CSVTSNYEQYF.

This CDR3 reads CSAGASGNEQYF. DNA of the CDR3: TGCAGTGCTGGTGCTAGCGGGAACGAGCAGTACTTC. The chain is built from TRBV20-1 and TRBJ2-7; 9 positions agree with TRBD2. Per germline, CDR1 DFQATT and CDR2 SNEGSKA (reference sequence). This CDR3 is built from 12 residues. Losses at the gene ends were 5 bases for V and 5 bases for J; bases not matched to a gene: 4.

The chain couples TRBV5-1 to TRBJ2-5; 10 bases match TRBD2. The CDR3 length is 15 residues. V shed 0 bases, J shed 6 bases, and the junction held 5 bases outside the gene matches. Germline assignment: CDR1 SGHRS and CDR2 YFSETQ. CDR3 sequence (DNA): TGCGCCAGCAGCTTGGAGCCTAGCGGGAGCAAGACCCAGTACTTC. It yields the protein CASSLEPSGSKTQYF.

The genes are TRBV30 and TRBJ2-1, with D possibly TRBD2 on 5 matching bases. Germline assignment: CDR1 GTSNPN and CDR2 SVGIG (reference sequence). V was cut by 0 bases and J by 10 bases, with 7 bases left in between. The CDR3 is 11 residues long. CDR3 amino acids: CAWSVAVEQFF. The CDR3 DNA is TGTGCCTGGAGTGTAGCGGTGGAGCAGTTCTTC.

CDR3 DNA: TGCGCCAGCACCGGAATCGGTACTGAAGCTTTCTTT. Translation gives CASTGIGTEAFF. The rearrangement uses TRBV5-1 and TRBJ1-1, with D unclear. The germline V gene encodes CDR1 SGHRS and CDR2 YFSETQ. The CDR3 consists of 12 residues. V was trimmed by 6 bases and J by 5 bases, leaving 11 bases between them.

The chain couples TRBV5-1 to TRBJ1-4; 9 bases match TRBD1. CDR3 size: 17 residues. The trim removed 5 bases at V and 0 bases at J, leaving 8 bases unmatched. Germline V CDR1 and CDR2: SGHRS, YFSETQ. CDR3 coding DNA: TGCGCCAGCAGAGGACAGGGACAGGGTGCAACTAATGAAAAACTGTTTTTT. It yields the protein CASRGQGQGATNEKLFF. Filled out from reference TRBV5-1 and TRBJ1-4, the complete variable domain reads KAGVTQTPRYLIKTRGQQVTLSCSPISGHRSVSWYQQTPGQGLQFLFEYFSETQRNKGNFPGRFSGRQFSNSRSEMNVSTLELGDSALYLCASRGQGQGATNEKLFFGSGTQLSVL.

This clone has a handful of counts. This chain joins TRBV14 and TRBJ2-2; D remains ambiguous. The CDR3 is made up of 13 amino acids. V was shortened by 8 bases and J by 1 base, with 8 bases between the two germline ends. Germline loops: CDR1 SGHDN, CDR2 FVKESK. CDR3 residues: CASEIGNTGELFF. The CDR3 region has the DNA TGTGCCAGCGAGATTGGGAACACCGGGGAGCTGTTTTTT.

This clone was counted a single time. The gene calls are TRBV28 and TRBJ2-7; TRBD2 matches at 12 bases. The CDR3 loop spans 13 amino acids. Germline loops: CDR1 MDHEN, CDR2 SYDVKM. V trimming: 8 bases; J trimming: 6 bases; junction bases outside the gene matches: 5. The CDR3 nucleotides read TGTGCCAGCCTAGCGGGAGGGATGGGCGAGCAGTACTTC. It is translated as CASLAGGMGEQYF.